This T cell receptor beta chain was found in a study of identifying expanded T cells in peripheral blood. The germline V gene encodes CDR1 LNHDA and CDR2 SQIVND (reference sequence). V dropped 6 bases and J dropped 4; count of bases not matched to a gene: 12. The CDR3 is 16 residues long. TCRdb keeps only in-frame clones here, not all; method: immunoSEQ multiplex PCR. The top ten hold approximately 8% of the sample, which has about 130,000 clones, 86% seen once. Study conclusions and caveats: Around 1.2 clones differed between technical replicates, versus around 16 and 19 over time.

About this clone itself: Its antigen is undetermined.

The chain carries TRBV19 and TRBJ2-5; 9 bases align to TRBD1. The clonotype was recovered from a person between 18 and 70 years old in good health. The sequenced sample was blood. The CDR3 sequence: CASRKGWTGDGETQYF. The DNA of the CDR3 is TGTGCCAGTAGAAAGGGCTGGACAGGGGATGGAGAGACCCAGTACTTC.